Detailed here is one T cell receptor beta chain. Its antigen is as yet unknown. These data are taken from a study of identifying expanded T cells in peripheral blood. Study results and limitations: Differentially abundant clones: about 1.3 between replicates, around 16 at 2 to 3 weeks, less than 20 at four.

Assay: immunoSEQ multiplex PCR; the TCRdb copy retains only in-frame clones and omits some. The sample has fewer than 85,000 clones; almost 85% are singletons. The CDR3 loop spans 16 amino acids. V lost 5 bases and J 2 bases, leaving 15 bases between the germline ends. Germline V gives CDR1 SGHTA, CDR2 FQGNSA. During the collection period, no donor immune events like infections were recorded. The sequenced sample was blood. The V gene is TRBV7-2, the J gene TRBJ2-2; D is unclear. This receptor was identified in a person aged 18 to 70 in good health. The CDR3 is CASSPRLALNTGELFF. The CDR3 DNA reads as TGTGCCAGCAGCCCCCGGCTCGCCCTAAACACCGGGGAGCTGTTTTTT. Combining the CDR3 with reference TRBV7-2 and TRBJ2-2 gives the whole variable domain GAGVSQSPSNKVTEKGKDVELRCDPISGHTALYWYRQSLGQGLEFLIYFQGNSAPDKSGLPSDRFSAERTGGSVSTLTIQRTQQEDSAVYLCASSPRLALNTGELFFGEGSRLTVL.